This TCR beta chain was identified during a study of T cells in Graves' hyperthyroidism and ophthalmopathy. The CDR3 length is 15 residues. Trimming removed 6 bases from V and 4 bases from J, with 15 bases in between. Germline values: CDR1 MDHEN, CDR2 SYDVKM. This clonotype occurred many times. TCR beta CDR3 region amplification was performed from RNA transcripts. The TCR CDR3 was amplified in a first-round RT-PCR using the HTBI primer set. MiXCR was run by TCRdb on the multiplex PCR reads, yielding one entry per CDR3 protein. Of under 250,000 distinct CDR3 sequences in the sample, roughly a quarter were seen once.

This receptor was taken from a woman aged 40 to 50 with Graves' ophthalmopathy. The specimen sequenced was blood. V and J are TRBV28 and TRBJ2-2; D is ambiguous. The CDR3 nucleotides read TGTGCCAGCAGCCCTGGATCTCGAGGCACCGGGGAGCTGTTTTTT. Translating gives CASSPGSRGTGELFF.